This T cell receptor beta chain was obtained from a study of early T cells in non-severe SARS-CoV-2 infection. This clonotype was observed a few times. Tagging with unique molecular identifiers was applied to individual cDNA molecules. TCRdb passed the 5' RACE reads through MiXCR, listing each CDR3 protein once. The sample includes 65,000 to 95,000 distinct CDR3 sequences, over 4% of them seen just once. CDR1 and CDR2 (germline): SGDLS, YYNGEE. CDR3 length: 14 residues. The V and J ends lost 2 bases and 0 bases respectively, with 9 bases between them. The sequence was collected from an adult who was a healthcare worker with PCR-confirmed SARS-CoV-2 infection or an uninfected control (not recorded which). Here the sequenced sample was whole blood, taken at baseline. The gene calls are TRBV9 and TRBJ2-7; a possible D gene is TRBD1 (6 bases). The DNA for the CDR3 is TGTGCCAGCAGCGTCCGGGACAACTCCTACGAGCAGTACTTC. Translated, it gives CASSVRDNSYEQYF.